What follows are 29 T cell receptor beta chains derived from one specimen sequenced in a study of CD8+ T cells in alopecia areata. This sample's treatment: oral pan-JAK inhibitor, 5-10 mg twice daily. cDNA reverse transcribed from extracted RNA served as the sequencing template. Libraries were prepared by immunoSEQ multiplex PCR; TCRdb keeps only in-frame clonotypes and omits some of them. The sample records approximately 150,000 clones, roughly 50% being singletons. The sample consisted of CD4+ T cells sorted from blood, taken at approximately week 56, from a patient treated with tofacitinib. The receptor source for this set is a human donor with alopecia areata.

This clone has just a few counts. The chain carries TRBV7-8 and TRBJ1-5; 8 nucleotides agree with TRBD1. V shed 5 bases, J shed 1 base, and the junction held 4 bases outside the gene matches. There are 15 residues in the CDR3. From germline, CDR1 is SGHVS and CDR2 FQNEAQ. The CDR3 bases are TGTGCCAGCAGCCGACAGGGGCCCAGCAATCAGCCCCAGCATTTT. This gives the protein CASSRQGPSNQPQHF.

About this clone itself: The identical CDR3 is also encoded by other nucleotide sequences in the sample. For the CDR3, the DNA is TGTGCCATCCGGGGGACCGGGGAGCTGTTTTTT. Protein: CAIRGTGELFF. The genes are TRBV10-3 and TRBJ2-2; D perhaps matches TRBD2 (6 bases). Germline V gives CDR1 ENHRY, CDR2 SYGVKD. CDR3 length equals 11 residues. Trimming left V 8 bases short and J 5 bases short, with 6 bases between.

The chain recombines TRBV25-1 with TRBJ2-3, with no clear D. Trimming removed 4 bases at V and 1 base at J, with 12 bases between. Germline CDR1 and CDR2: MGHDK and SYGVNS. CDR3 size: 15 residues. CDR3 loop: CASSVPRRGTDTQYF. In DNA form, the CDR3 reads TGTGCCAGCAGTGTTCCAAGAAGAGGCACAGATACGCAGTATTTT.

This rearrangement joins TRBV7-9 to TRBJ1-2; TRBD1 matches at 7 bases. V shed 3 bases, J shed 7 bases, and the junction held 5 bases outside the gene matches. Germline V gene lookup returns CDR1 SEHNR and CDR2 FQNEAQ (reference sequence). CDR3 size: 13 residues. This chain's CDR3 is CASSFTGEGGYTF. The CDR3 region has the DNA TGTGCCAGCAGCTTCACAGGGGAAGGTGGCTACACCTTC.

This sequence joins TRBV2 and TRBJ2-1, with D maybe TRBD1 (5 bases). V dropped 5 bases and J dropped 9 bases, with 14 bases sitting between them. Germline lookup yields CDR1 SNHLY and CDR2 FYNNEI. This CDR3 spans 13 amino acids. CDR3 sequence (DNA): TGTGCCAGCAGTACGAACAGGTTAGGTGAGCAGTTCTTC. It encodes CASSTNRLGEQFF.

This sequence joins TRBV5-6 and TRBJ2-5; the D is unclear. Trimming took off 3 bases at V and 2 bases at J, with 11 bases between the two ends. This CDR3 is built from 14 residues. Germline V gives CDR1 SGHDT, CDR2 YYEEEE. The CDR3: CASSSFSVQETQYF. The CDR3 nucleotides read TGTGCCAGCAGCTCTTTTAGTGTGCAAGAGACCCAGTACTTC. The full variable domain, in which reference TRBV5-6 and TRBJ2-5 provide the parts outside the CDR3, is DAGVTQSPTHLIKTRGQQVTLRCSPKSGHDTVSWYQQALGQGPQFIFQYYEEEERQRGNFPDRFSGHQFPNYSSELNVNALLLGDSALYLCASSSFSVQETQYFGPGTRLLVL.

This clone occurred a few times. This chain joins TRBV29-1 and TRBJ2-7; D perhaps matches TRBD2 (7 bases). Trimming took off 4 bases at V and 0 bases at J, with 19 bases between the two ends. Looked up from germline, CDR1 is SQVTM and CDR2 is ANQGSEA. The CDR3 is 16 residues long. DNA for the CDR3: TGCAGCGTTGTGGCGTTCGGGGGGCCCCGCTCCTACGAGCAGTACTTC. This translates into CSVVAFGGPRSYEQYF.

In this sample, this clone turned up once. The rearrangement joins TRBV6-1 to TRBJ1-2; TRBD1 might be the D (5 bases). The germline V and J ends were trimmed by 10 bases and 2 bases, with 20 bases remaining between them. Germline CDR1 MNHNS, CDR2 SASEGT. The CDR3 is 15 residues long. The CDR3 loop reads CAIPGLGDSNYGYTF. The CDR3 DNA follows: TGTGCCATCCCAGGGCTGGGAGACTCCAACTATGGCTACACCTTC.

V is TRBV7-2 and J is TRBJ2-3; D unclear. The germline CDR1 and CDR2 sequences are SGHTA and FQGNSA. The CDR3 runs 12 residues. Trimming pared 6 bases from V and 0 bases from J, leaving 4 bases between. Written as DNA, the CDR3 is TGTGCCAGCAGTCGAAGCACAGATACGCAGTATTTT. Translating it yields CASSRSTDTQYF.

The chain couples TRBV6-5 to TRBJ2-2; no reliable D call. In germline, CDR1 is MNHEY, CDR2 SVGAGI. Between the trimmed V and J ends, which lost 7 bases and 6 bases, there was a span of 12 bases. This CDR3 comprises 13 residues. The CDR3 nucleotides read TGTGCCAGCACTCCGCCCGGCTCCGGGGAGCTGTTTTTT. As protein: CASTPPGSGELFF.

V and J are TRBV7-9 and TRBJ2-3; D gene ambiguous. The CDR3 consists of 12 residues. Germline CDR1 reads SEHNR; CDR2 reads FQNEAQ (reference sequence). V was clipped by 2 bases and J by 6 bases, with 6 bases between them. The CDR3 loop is CASSLSRDTQYF. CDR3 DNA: TGTGCCAGCAGCTTATCGAGGGATACGCAGTATTTT.

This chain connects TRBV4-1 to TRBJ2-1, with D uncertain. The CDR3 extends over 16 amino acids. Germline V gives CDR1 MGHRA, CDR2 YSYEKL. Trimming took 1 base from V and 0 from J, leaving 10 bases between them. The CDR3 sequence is CASSQGPVHSYNEQFF. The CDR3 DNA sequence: TGCGCCAGCAGCCAAGGCCCAGTCCACTCCTACAATGAGCAGTTCTTC.

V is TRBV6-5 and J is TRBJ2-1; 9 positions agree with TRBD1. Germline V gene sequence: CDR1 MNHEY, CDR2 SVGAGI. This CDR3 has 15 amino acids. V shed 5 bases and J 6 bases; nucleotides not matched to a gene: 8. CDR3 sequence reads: CASSRRDREVNEQFF. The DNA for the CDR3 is TGTGCCAGCAGTCGCCGGGACAGGGAGGTCAATGAGCAGTTCTTC.

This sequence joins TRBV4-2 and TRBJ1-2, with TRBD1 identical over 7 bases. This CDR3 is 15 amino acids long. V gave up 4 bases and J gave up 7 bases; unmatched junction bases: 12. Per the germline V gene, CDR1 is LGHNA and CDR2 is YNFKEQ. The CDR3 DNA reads TGTGCCAGCAGCCGGACCGACAGGGCCTTTCCTGGCTACACCTTC. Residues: CASSRTDRAFPGYTF.

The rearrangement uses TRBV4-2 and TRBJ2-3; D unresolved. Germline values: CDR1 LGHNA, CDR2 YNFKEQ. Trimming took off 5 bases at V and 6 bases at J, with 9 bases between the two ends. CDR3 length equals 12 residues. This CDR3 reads CASSGVGDTQYF. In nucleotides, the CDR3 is TGTGCCAGCAGCGGGGTGGGGGATACGCAGTATTTT.

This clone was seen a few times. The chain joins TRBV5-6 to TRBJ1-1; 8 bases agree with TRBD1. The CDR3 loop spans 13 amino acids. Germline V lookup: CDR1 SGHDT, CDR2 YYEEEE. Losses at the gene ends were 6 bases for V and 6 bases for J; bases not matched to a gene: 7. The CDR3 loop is CASTRQGWAEAFF. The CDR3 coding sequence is TGTGCCAGCACACGACAGGGGTGGGCTGAAGCTTTCTTT. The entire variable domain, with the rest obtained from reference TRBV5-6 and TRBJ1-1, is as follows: DAGVTQSPTHLIKTRGQQVTLRCSPKSGHDTVSWYQQALGQGPQFIFQYYEEEERQRGNFPDRFSGHQFPNYSSELNVNALLLGDSALYLCASTRQGWAEAFFGQGTRLTVV.

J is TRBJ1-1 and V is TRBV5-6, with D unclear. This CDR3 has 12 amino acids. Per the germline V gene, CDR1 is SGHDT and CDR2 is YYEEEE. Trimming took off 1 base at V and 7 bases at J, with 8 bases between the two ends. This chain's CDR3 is CASSLQDVEAFF. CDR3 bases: TGTGCCAGCAGCTTGCAGGACGTTGAAGCTTTCTTT.

The CDR3 sequence is CASSFGTGNTEAFF. The CDR3 nucleotides are TGTGCCAGCAGCTTCGGGACAGGGAACACTGAAGCTTTCTTT. The rearrangement joins TRBV11-2 to TRBJ1-1; 8 bases align to TRBD1. With V trimmed by 3 bases and J by 1 base, 1 base remained unmatched. This CDR3 is built from 14 residues. The germline CDR1 and CDR2 sequences are SGHAT and FQNNGV.

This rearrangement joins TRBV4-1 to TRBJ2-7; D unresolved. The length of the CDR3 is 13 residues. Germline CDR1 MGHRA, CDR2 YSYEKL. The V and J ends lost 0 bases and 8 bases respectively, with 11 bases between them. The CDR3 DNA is TGCGCCAGCAGCCAAGATCGTATCCGTAAGCAGTACTTC. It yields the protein CASSQDRIRKQYF.

CDR3 nucleotides: TGTGCCAGCAGGAACCGACAGGACCATGGCTACACCTTC. It is translated as CASRNRQDHGYTF. The rearrangement uses TRBV6-5 and TRBJ1-2; D may be TRBD1 (6 bases). CDR1 is MNHEY and CDR2 is SVGAGI in the germline V gene. V was cut by 6 bases and J by 6 bases, with 14 bases left in between. This CDR3 region has 13 residues.

The CDR3 coding sequence is TGCAGCGTTGAGACCGGGGCGGAGACCCAGTACTTC. Translation: CSVETGAETQYF. This chain connects TRBV29-1 to TRBJ2-5; D could derive from TRBD1 or TRBD2 (5 bases each). Per germline, CDR1 SQVTM and CDR2 ANQGSEA. The CDR3 is made up of 12 amino acids. The V end was cut by 3 bases, the J end by 5 bases, with 10 bases between.

The CDR3 sequence: CASSLGTGRRDYEQYF. In DNA form, the CDR3 reads TGTGCCAGCAGCTTGGGGACGGGAAGGAGGGACTACGAGCAGTACTTC. The rearrangement links TRBV5-6 to TRBJ2-7, with D perhaps matching TRBD2 (6 bases). Germline loops: CDR1 SGHDT, CDR2 YYEEEE. The CDR3 loop spans 16 amino acids. V was cut by 0 bases and J by 3 bases, with 16 bases left in between.

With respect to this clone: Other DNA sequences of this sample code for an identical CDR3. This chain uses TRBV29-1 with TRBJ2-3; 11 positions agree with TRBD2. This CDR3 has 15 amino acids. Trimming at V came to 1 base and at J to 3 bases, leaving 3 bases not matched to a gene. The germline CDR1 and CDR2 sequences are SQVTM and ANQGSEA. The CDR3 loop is CSVEGTSGGTDTQYF. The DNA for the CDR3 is TGCAGCGTTGAAGGTACTAGCGGGGGTACAGATACGCAGTATTTT.

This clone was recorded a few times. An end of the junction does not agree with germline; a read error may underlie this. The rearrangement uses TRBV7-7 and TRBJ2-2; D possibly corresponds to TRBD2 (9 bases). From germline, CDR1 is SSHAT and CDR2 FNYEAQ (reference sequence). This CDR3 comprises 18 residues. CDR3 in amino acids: CASSPGGLAGPWTGELFF. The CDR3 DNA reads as TGTGCTAGCAGCCCAGGGGGCCTAGCGGGGCCGTGGACCGGGGAGCTGTTTTTT.

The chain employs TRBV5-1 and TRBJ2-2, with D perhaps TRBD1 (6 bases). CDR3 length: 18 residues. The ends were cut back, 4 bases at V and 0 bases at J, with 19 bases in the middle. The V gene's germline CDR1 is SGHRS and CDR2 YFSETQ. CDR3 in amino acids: CASSPKENRAANTGELFF. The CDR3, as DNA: TGCGCCAGCAGCCCCAAAGAAAACAGGGCGGCGAACACCGGGGAGCTGTTTTTT.

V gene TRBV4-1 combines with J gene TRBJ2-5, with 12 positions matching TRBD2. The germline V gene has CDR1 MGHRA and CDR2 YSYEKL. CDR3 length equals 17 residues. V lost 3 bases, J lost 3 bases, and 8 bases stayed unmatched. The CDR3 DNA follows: TGCGCCAGCAGCCAGTATTTCCTAGCGGGGGGGAAAGAGACCCAGTACTTC. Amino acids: CASSQYFLAGGKETQYF.

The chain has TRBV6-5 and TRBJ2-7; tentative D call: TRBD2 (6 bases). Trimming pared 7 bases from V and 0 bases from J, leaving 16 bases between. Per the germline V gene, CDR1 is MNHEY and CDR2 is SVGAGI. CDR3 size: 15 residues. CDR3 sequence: CASTLGAGSSYEQYF. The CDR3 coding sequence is TGTGCCAGCACCCTAGGGGCGGGGAGCTCCTACGAGCAGTACTTC.

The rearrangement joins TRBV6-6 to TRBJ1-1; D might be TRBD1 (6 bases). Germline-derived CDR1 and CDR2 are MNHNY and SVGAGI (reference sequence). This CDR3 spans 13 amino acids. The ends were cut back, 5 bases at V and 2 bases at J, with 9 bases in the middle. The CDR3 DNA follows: TGTGCCAGCAGTCGGACAGTTAACACTGAAGCTTTCTTT. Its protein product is CASSRTVNTEAFF.

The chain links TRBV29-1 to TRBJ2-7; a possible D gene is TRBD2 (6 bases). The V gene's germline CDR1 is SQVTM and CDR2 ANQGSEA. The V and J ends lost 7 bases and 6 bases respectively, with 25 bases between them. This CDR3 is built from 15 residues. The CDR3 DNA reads TGCAGCGCCGCCCGGGCACTTTCGGGAGATGCCGAGCAGTACTTC. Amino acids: CSAARALSGDAEQYF.